Given below is one T cell receptor (beta chain) in context. Its antigen is still unknown. Base qualities are not recorded, but no much larger clone differs from it by a single base. The germline ends are 9 bases apart after V is trimmed by 3 bases and J by 9 bases. The germline V gene (reference sequence) specifies SEHNR as CDR1 and FQNEAQ as CDR2. Spanning cysteine to phenylalanine, the CDR3 consists of 12 amino acids. The DNA shown is the 36-base CDR3, in frame from base 1. Donors were healthy HIV-negative adults with no recently reported acute infections or vaccinations. Every donor was a Caucasian adult residing in Nashville, Tennessee, USA. CD8 memory samples consisted of magnetically selected CD45RO+ cells combined with CCR7-negative CD45RA+ effector memory (TemRA) cells. Blood was collected by leukapheresis, and PBMCs were isolated by Ficoll-Histopaque density gradient centrifugation and then cryopreserved in liquid nitrogen vapor phase. Purity and quantity of every magnetically sorted T cell population were checked by analytical flow cytometry. Each sorted fraction had its genomic DNA isolated and then quantified by UV absorbance on a Nanodrop 2000c.

This record belongs to a study of shared clonotypes between healthy human individuals (dated by TCRdb to between 2020 and 2021). Regarding the research as a whole: The cohort included a few men and a couple of women between 18 and 49 years of age. Libraries were prepared and TCR repertoires were sequenced by different laboratories using diverse techniques, in order to increase sequencing depth and limit assay-specific biases. To estimate repertoire size and how much clonotypes are shared between individuals, the study performed deep sequencing of blood TCR repertoires from about five healthy adults. Each donor's leukapheresis produced roughly between roughly 0.85 and 9 billion PBMCs. For each donor, CD4 naive and CD4 memory were each run on three plates, CD8 naive on two plates, and CD8 memory on one plate.

Using the deep immunoSEQ assay, TCR CDR3 regions were amplified from genomic DNA by multiplex PCR. For each cell subset, the extracted genomic DNA was distributed evenly across all wells of several immunoSEQ 96-well plates, and each plate served as one replicate. For sorted subsets, roughly 200 ng of genomic DNA, equivalent to 25,000 to 35,000 T cell genomes, went into each replicate PCR. The purified libraries were quantified using a Qubit 3.0 fluorometer, sized with a Bioanalyzer 2100, and then quantified again using the KAPA Library Quantification kit. A separate single-read 150-cycle Illumina NextSeq 550 flow cell was used to sequence each immunoSEQ 96-well plate. The authors processed their data as follows. The immunoSEQ output contained only junctional sequences without quality scores, so filtering could not match that applied to full-length reads. To assign V/J genes and CDR3, sequences were annotated against IMGT germline references using PyIR, a Python wrapper for IgBLAST v1.9. Any read was removed if the V/J assignment was weak (E-value above 1e-6), the CDR3 was missing, or the read contained stop codons, out-of-frame junctions, or ambiguous translated residues. V3J clonotypes were defined as sequences sharing the same inferred V gene, J gene, and CDR3 amino acid sequence. The percentage overlap between two repertoires was calculated by dividing the number of shared unique clonotypes by the size of the smaller repertoire. Three approaches were used to assess repertoire richness: RTK rarefaction, the Chao1 estimator, and Recon v2.1 estimates of unobserved clonotypes. Generation probabilities were computed with OLGA for all TCRbeta clonotypes obtained by the gDNA method from several donors. TCRdb's version of the immuneACCESS table is confined to in-frame rearrangements and falls short of the full clone set. An unresolved V gene accounts for under half of the shortfall where checked; the remainder is of unknown origin. V and J calls plus clone size are reproduced from that table; the DNA served to infer D and trimming. The table for this sample lists fewer than 850,000 clones; 90% of them were counted only once. 34% of the sample rests with the top ten.

The investigation overall reported the following: Higher generation probabilities were observed for clonotypes shared by all four sorted-subset donors than for non-shared clonotypes. Because the study included only a small number of donors, the genetic and exposure-history diversity represented was limited. Even with the large sequencing depth, rarefaction of the sorted-subset datasets indicated that sequencing was incomplete. Across a few donors, approximately 4.9% of naive CD4, roughly 3.5% of naive CD8, 2.3% of memory CD4, and about 0.4% of memory CD8 clonotypes were shared. Estimated clonotype richness was generally larger for naive than for memory subsets. Pairwise subsampling led to the expectation that sequencing depth would affect the degree of clonotype sharing among donors. Only blood was sampled, and tissue TCR repertoires likely differ from those in blood.

The receptor comes from a man aged 18 to 29 in good health. Some clones in this sample may be carry-over from other donors' samples. The sequenced sample consisted of memory CD8+ T cells from PBMCs. This specimen's cell subset or site label, per the study, means: CD45RO+ cells pooled with CCR7-negative TemRA cells. The chain employs TRBV7-9 and TRBJ2-1; matching of 5 bases hints at TRBD2 as the D gene. DNA sequence: TGTGCCAGCAGCTTCGGGGTCGGTGAGCAGTTCTTC. Its translation is CASSFGVGEQFF.